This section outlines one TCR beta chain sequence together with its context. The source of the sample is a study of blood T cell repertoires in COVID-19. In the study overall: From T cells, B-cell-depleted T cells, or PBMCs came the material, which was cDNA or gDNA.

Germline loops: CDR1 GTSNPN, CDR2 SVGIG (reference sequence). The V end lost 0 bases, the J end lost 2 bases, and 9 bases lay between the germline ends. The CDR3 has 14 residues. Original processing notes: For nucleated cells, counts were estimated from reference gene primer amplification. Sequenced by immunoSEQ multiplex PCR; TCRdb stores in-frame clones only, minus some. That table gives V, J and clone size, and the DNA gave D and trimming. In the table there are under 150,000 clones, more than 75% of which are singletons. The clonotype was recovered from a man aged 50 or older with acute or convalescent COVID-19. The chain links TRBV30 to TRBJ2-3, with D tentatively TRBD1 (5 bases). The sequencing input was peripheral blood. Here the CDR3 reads CAWSVIGDTDTQYF. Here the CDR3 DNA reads TGTGCCTGGAGTGTAATAGGGGACACAGATACGCAGTATTTT. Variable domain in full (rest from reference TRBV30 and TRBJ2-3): SQTIHQWPATLVQPVGSPLSLECTVEGTSNPNLYWYRQAAGRGLQLLFYSVGIGQISSEVPQNLSASRPQDRQFILSSKKLLLSDSGFYLCAWSVIGDTDTQYFGPGTRLTVL.